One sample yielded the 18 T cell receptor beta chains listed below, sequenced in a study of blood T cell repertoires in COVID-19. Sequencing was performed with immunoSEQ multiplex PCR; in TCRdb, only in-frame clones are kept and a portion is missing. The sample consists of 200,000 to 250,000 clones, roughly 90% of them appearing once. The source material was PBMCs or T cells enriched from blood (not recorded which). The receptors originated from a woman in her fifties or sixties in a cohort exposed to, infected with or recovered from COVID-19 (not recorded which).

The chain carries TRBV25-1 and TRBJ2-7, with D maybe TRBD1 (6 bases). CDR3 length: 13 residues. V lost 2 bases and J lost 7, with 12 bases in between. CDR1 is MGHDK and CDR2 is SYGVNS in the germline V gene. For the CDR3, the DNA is TGTGCCAGCAGTGAAGGCAGGGGTGGTGAGCAGTACTTC. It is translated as CASSEGRGGEQYF.

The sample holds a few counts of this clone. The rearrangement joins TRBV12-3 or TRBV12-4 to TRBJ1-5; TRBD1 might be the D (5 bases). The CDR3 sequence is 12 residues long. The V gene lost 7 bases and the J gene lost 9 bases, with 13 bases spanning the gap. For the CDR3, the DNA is TGTGCCAGCACCCCGAACGGGGGGCCCCAGCATTTT. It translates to CASTPNGGPQHF.

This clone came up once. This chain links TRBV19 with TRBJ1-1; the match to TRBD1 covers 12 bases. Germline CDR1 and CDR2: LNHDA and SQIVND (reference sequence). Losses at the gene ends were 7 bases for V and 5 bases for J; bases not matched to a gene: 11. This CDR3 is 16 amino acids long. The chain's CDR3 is CASIGIRDRGLTEAFF. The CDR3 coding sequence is TGTGCCAGTATCGGGATCCGGGACAGGGGGCTTACTGAAGCTTTCTTT.

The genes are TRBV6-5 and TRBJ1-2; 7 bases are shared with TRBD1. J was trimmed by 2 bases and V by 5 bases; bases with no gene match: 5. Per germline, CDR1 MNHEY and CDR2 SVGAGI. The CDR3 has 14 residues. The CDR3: CASSLKQGNYGYTF. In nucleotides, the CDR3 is TGTGCCAGCAGTCTTAAACAGGGGAACTATGGCTACACCTTC.

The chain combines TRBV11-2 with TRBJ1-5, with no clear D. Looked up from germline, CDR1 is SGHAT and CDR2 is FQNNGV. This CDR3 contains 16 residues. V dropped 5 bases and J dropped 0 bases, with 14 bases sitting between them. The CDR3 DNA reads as TGTGCCAGCAGCCCCTCGGGTAATCCTAGCAATCAGCCCCAGCATTTT. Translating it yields CASSPSGNPSNQPQHF.

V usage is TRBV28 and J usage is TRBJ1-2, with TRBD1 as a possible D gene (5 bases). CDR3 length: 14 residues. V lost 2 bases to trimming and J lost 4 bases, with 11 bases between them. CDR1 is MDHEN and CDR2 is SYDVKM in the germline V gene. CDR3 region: CASSLGRVVYGYTF. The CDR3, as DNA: TGTGCCAGCAGTTTAGGCAGGGTGGTCTATGGCTACACCTTC.

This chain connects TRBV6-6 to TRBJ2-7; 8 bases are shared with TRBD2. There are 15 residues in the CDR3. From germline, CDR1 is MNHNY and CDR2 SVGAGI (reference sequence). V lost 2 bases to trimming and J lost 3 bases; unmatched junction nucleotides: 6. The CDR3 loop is CASSYPQRGFYEQYF. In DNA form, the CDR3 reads TGTGCCAGCAGTTACCCCCAGCGGGGGTTCTACGAGCAGTACTTC.

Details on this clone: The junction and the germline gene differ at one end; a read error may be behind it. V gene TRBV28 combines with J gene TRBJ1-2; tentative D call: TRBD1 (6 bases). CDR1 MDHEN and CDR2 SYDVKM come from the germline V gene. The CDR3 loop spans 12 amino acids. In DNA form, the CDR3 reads TGTGCCAGCAGTGCCTTGGATGGGGGCGATTCCTTC. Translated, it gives CASSALDGGDSF.

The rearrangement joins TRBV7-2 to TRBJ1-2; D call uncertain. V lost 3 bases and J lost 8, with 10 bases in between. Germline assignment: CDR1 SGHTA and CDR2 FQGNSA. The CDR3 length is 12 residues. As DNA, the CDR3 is TGTGCCAGCAGCTTGCCCGTGGGCGGCTACACCTTC. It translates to CASSLPVGGYTF. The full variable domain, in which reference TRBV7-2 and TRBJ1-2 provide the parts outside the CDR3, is GAGVSQSPSNKVTEKGKDVELRCDPISGHTALYWYRQSLGQGLEFLIYFQGNSAPDKSGLPSDRFSAERTGGSVSTLTIQRTQQEDSAVYLCASSLPVGGYTFGSGTRLTVV.

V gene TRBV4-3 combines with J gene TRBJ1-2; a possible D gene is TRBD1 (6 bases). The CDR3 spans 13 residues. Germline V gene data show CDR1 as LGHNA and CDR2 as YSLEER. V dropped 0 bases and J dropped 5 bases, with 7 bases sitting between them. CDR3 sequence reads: CASSQETGYGYTF. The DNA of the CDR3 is TGCGCCAGCAGCCAAGAAACAGGGTATGGCTACACCTTC.

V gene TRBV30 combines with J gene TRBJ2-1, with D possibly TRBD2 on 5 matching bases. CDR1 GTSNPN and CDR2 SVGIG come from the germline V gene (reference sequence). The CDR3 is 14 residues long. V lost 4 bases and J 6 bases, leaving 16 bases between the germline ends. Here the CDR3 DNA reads TGTGCCTGGATTTACGGGGAAGGGCGCAATGAGCAGTTCTTC. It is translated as CAWIYGEGRNEQFF. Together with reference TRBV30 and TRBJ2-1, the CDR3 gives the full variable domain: SQTIHQWPATLVQPVGSPLSLECTVEGTSNPNLYWYRQAAGRGLQLLFYSVGIGQISSEVPQNLSASRPQDRQFILSSKKLLLSDSGFYLCAWIYGEGRNEQFFGPGTRLTVL.

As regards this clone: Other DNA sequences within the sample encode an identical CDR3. The DNA for the CDR3 is TGTGCCACCAGTGACCTACAGGGAAACACCATATATTTT. The encoded protein is CATSDLQGNTIYF. The V call is TRBV24-1, the J call TRBJ1-3; D is uncertain. This CDR3 is built from 13 residues. V gave up 4 bases and J gave up 4 bases, with 7 bases separating them. The V gene's germline CDR1 is KGHDR and CDR2 SFDVKD.

CDR3 DNA: TGTGCCAGCAGCCTGGGACAGGGTAGCGACACCGGGGAGCTGTTTTTT. Amino acid sequence: CASSLGQGSDTGELFF. This chain connects TRBV7-9 to TRBJ2-2; 9 bases fit TRBD1. Unmatched junction bases numbered 7, after V lost 5 bases and J lost 3 bases. This CDR3 is 16 amino acids long. The germline V gene has CDR1 SEHNR and CDR2 FQNEAQ (reference sequence).

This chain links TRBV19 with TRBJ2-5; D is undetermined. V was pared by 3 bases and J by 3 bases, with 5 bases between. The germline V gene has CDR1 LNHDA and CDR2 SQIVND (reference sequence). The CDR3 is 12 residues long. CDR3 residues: CASSIREETQYF. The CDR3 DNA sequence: TGTGCCAGTAGTATTCGGGAAGAGACCCAGTACTTC. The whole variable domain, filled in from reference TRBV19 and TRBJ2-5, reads DGGITQSPKYLFRKEGQNVTLSCEQNLNHDAMYWYRQDPGQGLRLIYYSQIVNDFQKGDIAEGYSVSREKKESFPLTVTSAQKNPTAFYLCASSIREETQYFGPGTRLLVL.

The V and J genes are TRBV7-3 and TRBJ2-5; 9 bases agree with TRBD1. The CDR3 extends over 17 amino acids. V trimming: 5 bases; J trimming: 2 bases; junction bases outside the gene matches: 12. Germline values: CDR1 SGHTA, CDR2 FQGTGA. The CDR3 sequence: CASSLEGTGLLQETQYF. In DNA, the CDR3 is TGTGCCAGCAGCCTCGAAGGGACAGGGTTGCTACAAGAGACCCAGTACTTC.

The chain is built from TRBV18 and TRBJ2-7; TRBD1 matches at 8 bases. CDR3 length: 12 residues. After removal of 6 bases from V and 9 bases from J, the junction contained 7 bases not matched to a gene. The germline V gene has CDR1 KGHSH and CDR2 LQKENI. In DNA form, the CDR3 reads TGTGCCAGCTCGCTGGACAGGGAAGGGCAGTACTTC. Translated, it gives CASSLDREGQYF. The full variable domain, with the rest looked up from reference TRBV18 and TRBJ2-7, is NAGVMQNPRHLVRRRGQEARLRCSPMKGHSHVYWYRQLPEEGLKFMVYLQKENIIDESGMPKERFSAEFPKEGPSILRIQQVVRGDSAAYFCASSLDREGQYFGPGTRLTVT.

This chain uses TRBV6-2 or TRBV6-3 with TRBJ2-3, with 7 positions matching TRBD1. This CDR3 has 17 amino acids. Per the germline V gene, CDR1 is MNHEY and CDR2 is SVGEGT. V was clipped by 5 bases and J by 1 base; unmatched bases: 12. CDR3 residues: CASSPKGDSAGTDTQYF. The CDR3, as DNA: TGTGCCAGCAGTCCGAAGGGGGACAGCGCGGGCACAGATACGCAGTATTTT.

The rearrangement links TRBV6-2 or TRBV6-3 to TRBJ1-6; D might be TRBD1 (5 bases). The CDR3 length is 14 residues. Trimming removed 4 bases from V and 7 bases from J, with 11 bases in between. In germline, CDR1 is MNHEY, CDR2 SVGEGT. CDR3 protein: CASSSYRQNSPLHF. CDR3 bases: TGTGCCAGCAGTTCGTACAGACAGAATTCACCCCTCCACTTT.